This TCR beta chain was captured in a study of blood T cells in healthy people across ages. Combining a sample-barcoded 5' primer with a J-beta primer mix, a second PCR ran for roughly 7 to 11 cycles. Each CDR3 protein is one row after TCRdb ran MiXCR on the 5' RACE reads. This repertoire shows 1.5 million to 2 million distinct CDR3 sequences, roughly 52% found once; its top ten account for roughly 2%. Trimming left V 1 base short and J 2 bases short, with 16 bases between. Germline CDR1 and CDR2: SGHTA and FQGNSA. This CDR3 region has 17 residues. The sequence was obtained from a woman in her 40s in good health. Sequenced input: blood. The chain links TRBV7-2 to TRBJ2-3, with D perhaps assigned TRBD1 or TRBD2 (5 bases each). CDR3 bases: TGTGCCAGCAGCTTAGGGGACCGCAATCTTTTCACAGATACGCAGTATTTT. This translates into CASSLGDRNLFTDTQYF.